This T cell receptor (beta chain) was sequenced in a study of PD-L1 blockade in urothelial cancer. As for the study in general: Treatment start was followed by blood analysis at 3 weeks (second dose) and again at 6 weeks. Typically, measured as a median, blood samples had roughly 140,000 T cells. Regarding the study as a whole: Better survival was forecast by a pretreatment blood TCR clonality below the median.

PCRs were each spiked with synthetic TCR analog templates. The data were produced by immunoSEQ multiplex PCR, yet TCRdb's version contains in-frame clones alone and is incomplete. The sample holds 40,000 or so clones, roughly 92% seen once. This sample's time point: pretreatment peripheral blood. Germline V lookup: CDR1 SGHNT, CDR2 YYREEE (reference sequence). The ends lost 4 bases at V and 4 bases at J; junction bases unmatched: 7. The CDR3 loop spans 14 amino acids. Remarks on this clone: Its antigen is undetermined.

V usage is TRBV5-4 and J usage is TRBJ1-2, with 7 bases that match TRBD1. The source material was PBMCs, sampled around atezolizumab (anti-PD-L1) treatment. The clonotype was recovered from a woman aged 55-70 years with urothelial cancer. The CDR3 sequence is CASSPGGTAYGYTF. The CDR3 DNA reads as TGTGCCAGCAGCCCAGGGGGGACGGCCTATGGCTACACCTTC.